Below, one TCR beta chain is given with its context. This clonotype has a handful of counts. The antigen it binds to is not known. Per-base quality was not reported, and no clone a single base away is much larger than it. The data were taken from a study of T cell repertoires in cytomegalovirus infection (dated 2019 in TCRdb). About the full investigation: Donor HLA type was relevant to the analysis, because carriage of CMV infection together with the matching HLA type was indicated by public TCR beta signatures. Beyond this particular receptor, the publication reports: Carriers of CMV infection plus the relevant HLA type were discriminated by the cumulative frequency of public TCR beta family members in the study cohort and in an independent approximately 350-donor cohort. The ex vivo response was dominated by HLA-C-restricted CMV-specific TCR beta clonotypes, which also provided the single most frequent clonotype in two of eight donors.

The CDR3 numbers 13 residues from cysteine through phenylalanine. The kept DNA is CDR3 alone, 39 bases in frame from the first base. The germline V gene sets CDR1 to KGHDR and CDR2 to SFDVKD. Trimming at the junction amounts to 6 bases on V and 0 bases on J, and the germline ends lie 8 bases apart. The instrument given in TCRdb is Illumina HiSeq 1500. TCRdb ran its own pipeline on the public reads, namely fastp trimming at Q25 and MiXCR clone calling, and kept in-frame beta chains. Records with the same CDR3 protein are collapsed into one entry carrying the most frequent genes and DNA. In this sample the table shows 350,000 to 500,000 distinct CDR3 sequences, roughly 30% of which occur a single time. The ten largest account for around 15% of the sample.

This TCR was recovered from a human donor in good health (CMV status not recorded). Some clones in this sample may be carry-over from other donors' samples. The sample consisted of PBMCs. Recombination linked TRBV24-1 to TRBJ2-7; TRBD1 is a weak D gene call, 5 bases matching. The CDR3 region has the sequence CATSQGSSYEQYF. The DNA reads TGTGCCACCAGTCAGGGATCCTCCTACGAGCAGTACTTC.